The 6 T cell receptor beta chains listed next were all sequenced from one sample in a study of cytomegalovirus exposure and HLA in healthy donors. PCR was performed using 60 Vbeta and 13 Jbeta primers. Repertoires were generated with immunoSEQ multiplex PCR, while TCRdb's copy carries only in-frame clones and drops some. The table includes fewer than 200,000 clones, about 80% detected once. The sample was PBMCs. These receptors all stem from a man in his forties in good health and CMV-seropositive.

The V and J genes are TRBV10-3 and TRBJ2-4; the match to TRBD2 covers 12 bases. This CDR3 is 12 amino acids long. Germline CDR1 reads ENHRY; CDR2 reads SYGVKD. Trimming cost V 9 bases and J 8 bases; bases outside gene matches: 2. This CDR3 reads CAIRTSGDIQYF. The CDR3 nucleotides are TGTGCCATAAGGACTAGCGGGGACATTCAGTACTTC.

This clone has only a few counts. The chain is built from TRBV7-9 and TRBJ1-5, with D tentatively TRBD1 (5 bases). V was pared by 8 bases and J by 0 bases, with 11 bases between. The germline V gene has CDR1 SEHNR and CDR2 FQNEAQ (reference sequence). CDR3 length: 14 amino acids. CDR3 loop: CASATTDSNQPQHF. Written as DNA, the CDR3 is TGTGCCAGCGCAACGACAGATAGCAATCAGCCCCAGCATTTT.

The chain combines TRBV27 with TRBJ1-6; D remains unclear. V lost 6 bases and J lost 10, with 16 bases in between. The CDR3 extends over 14 amino acids. The germline V gene encodes CDR1 MNHEY and CDR2 SMNVEV (reference sequence). CDR3 DNA sequence: TGTGCCAGCAGCCCCCTCGCGGGGAACTCACCCCTCCACTTT. It is translated as CASSPLAGNSPLHF.

CDR3 sequence: CATSRDRAQETQYF. In DNA, the CDR3 is TGTGCCACCAGCAGGGACAGGGCCCAAGAGACCCAGTACTTC. The V gene is TRBV15, the J gene TRBJ2-5; 8 bases are a match to TRBD1. The V segment lost 3 bases and the J segment 1 base; nucleotides outside the gene matches: 1. Germline V lookup: CDR1 LNHNV, CDR2 YYDKDF (reference sequence). This CDR3 contains 14 residues.

V usage is TRBV18 and J usage is TRBJ2-5, with D unresolved. This CDR3 contains 15 residues. Looked up from germline, CDR1 is KGHSH and CDR2 is LQKENI. V lost 1 base and J 1 base, leaving 10 bases between the germline ends. The CDR3 spells CASSPRAGRQETQYF. The CDR3 DNA reads as TGTGCCAGCTCACCACGGGCAGGTCGCCAAGAGACCCAGTACTTC.

The CDR3 spells CASSLLRRDTDTQYF. In nucleotides, the CDR3 is TGTGCCAGCAGCTTGCTTAGGCGGGACACAGATACGCAGTATTTT. This rearrangement joins TRBV5-6 to TRBJ2-3; a possible D gene is TRBD2 (6 bases). CDR3 length: 15 amino acids. Germline CDR1 reads SGHDT; CDR2 reads YYEEEE. V lost 1 base to trimming and J lost 2 bases, with 11 bases between them.